A single sample is the source of the 21 T cell receptor beta chains below, sequenced in a study of CD8 T cells in ankylosing spondylitis. Findings and limits, study-wide: Characteristic, it appeared, of ankylosing spondylitis blood was a TCR beta motif of several highly homologous variants.

For these receptors, no antigen is known. Using its own MiXCR run on the 5' RACE reads, TCRdb lists one record per CDR3 protein. The table lists some 840,000 distinct CDR3 sequences, approximately 10% of them singletons. Sequencing input: blood, either unsorted or a sorted T cell fraction (not recorded which). Receptors were obtained from a male donor with ankylosing spondylitis.

This sequence joins TRBV2 and TRBJ2-1, with a weak D call TRBD2 (6 bases). The CDR3 length is 16 residues. Deletions cut 3 bases from V and 6 bases from J, with 18 bases between. Per germline, CDR1 SNHLY and CDR2 FYNNEI. The DNA of the CDR3 is TGTGCCAGCAGTGATTTCATGCGGGGAGGCGGCAATGAGCAGTTCTTC. Protein product: CASSDFMRGGGNEQFF.

The chain recombines TRBV7-8 with TRBJ1-1; 7 nucleotides match TRBD1. Losses at the gene ends were 4 bases for V and 2 bases for J; bases not matched to a gene: 10. The CDR3 is 16 amino acids. CDR1 is SGHVS and CDR2 is FQNEAQ in the germline V gene. CDR3 loop: CASSWKRGQPNTEAFF. CDR3 bases: TGTGCCAGCAGCTGGAAACGGGGACAGCCCAACACTGAAGCTTTCTTT.

This clonotype was detected ten times or more. V is TRBV7-3 and J is TRBJ1-1; D not resolved. With 2 bases removed from V and 3 bases from J, the gap between germline ends came to 7 bases. CDR3 length: 13 amino acids. CDR1 is SGHTA, CDR2 FQGTGA, per germline. The CDR3 reads CASSLFGDTEAFF. DNA for the CDR3: TGTGCCAGCAGCTTATTTGGGGACACTGAAGCTTTCTTT. Drawing the rest from reference TRBV7-3 and TRBJ1-1, the complete variable domain is GAGVSQTPSNKVTEKGKYVELRCDPISGHTALYWYRQSLGQGPEFLIYFQGTGAADDSGLPNDRFFAVRPEGSVSTLKIQRTERGDSAVYLCASSLFGDTEAFFGQGTRLTVV.

This clonotype occurred many times. This chain connects TRBV28 to TRBJ1-5, with D possibly matching TRBD1 (5 bases). Per the germline V gene, CDR1 is MDHEN and CDR2 is SYDVKM. There are 18 residues in the CDR3. Between the trimmed V and J ends, which lost 8 bases and 1 base, there was a span of 24 bases. The CDR3 protein is CASQTQGWGSRSNQPQHF. As DNA, the CDR3 is TGTGCCAGCCAAACCCAGGGCTGGGGGTCCAGGAGCAATCAGCCCCAGCATTTT. Using reference TRBV28 and TRBJ1-5 for the parts outside the CDR3, the full variable domain is DVKVTQSSRYLVKRTGEKVFLECVQDMDHENMFWYRQDPGLGLRLIYFSYDVKMKEKGDIPEGYSVSREKKERFSLILESASTNQTSMYLCASQTQGWGSRSNQPQHFGDGTRLSIL.

This clonotype was counted only a few times. V usage is TRBV2 and J usage is TRBJ2-1, with TRBD2 matching 7 bases. Trimming at V came to 8 bases and at J to 2 bases, leaving 3 bases not matched to a gene. Germline V gene lookup returns CDR1 SNHLY and CDR2 FYNNEI. The CDR3 spans 13 residues. The CDR3 region has the DNA TGTGCCAGCGGAGCGGGGCCCTACAATGAGCAGTTCTTC. Translated, it gives CASGAGPYNEQFF.

The chain has TRBV12-3 or TRBV12-4 and TRBJ2-2; TRBD2 is a possible D gene (5 bases). V lost 7 bases, J lost 6 bases, and 15 bases lay in between. The CDR3 runs to 14 residues. CDR3 in amino acids: CASTFHGGPGELFF. The DNA of the CDR3 is TGTGCCAGCACCTTCCACGGAGGACCCGGGGAGCTGTTTTTT.

In its sample, this clonotype was seen many times. This sequence joins TRBV6-1 and TRBJ2-7, with 7 bases identical to TRBD1. Germline CDR1 is MNHNS and CDR2 is SASEGT. The V gene end was trimmed by 5 bases and the J gene end by 5 bases; junction bases not matched to a gene: 9. The CDR3 totals 14 residues. CDR3 loop: CASSTTGKSHEQYF. The CDR3 DNA reads as TGTGCCAGCAGTACGACAGGGAAGTCCCACGAGCAGTACTTC.

This chain uses TRBV6-1 with TRBJ2-2; D ambiguous. Germline V gene sequence: CDR1 MNHNS, CDR2 SASEGT. V gave up 7 bases and J gave up 7 bases, with 13 bases separating them. The CDR3 spans 13 residues. CDR3 coding DNA: TGTGCCAGCACCCGAGGCCGTATCGGGGAGCTGTTTTTT. Protein sequence: CASTRGRIGELFF.

This clonotype was found many times. This sequence joins TRBV20-1 and TRBJ2-7, with 8 bases matching TRBD1. This CDR3 contains 14 residues. J was trimmed by 2 bases and V by 3 bases; bases with no gene match: 6. CDR1 DFQATT and CDR2 SNEGSKA come from the germline V gene (reference sequence). This CDR3 is CSASDRGVAYEQYF. The CDR3 DNA reads as TGCAGTGCTAGCGACAGGGGTGTGGCCTACGAGCAGTACTTC.

This clonotype occurred many times. The V call is TRBV29-1, the J call TRBJ2-5; no clear D gene. The germline V and J ends were trimmed by 5 bases and 2 bases, with 9 bases remaining between them. This CDR3 has 12 amino acids. The germline gives CDR1 SQVTM, CDR2 ANQGSEA. CDR3 in DNA: TGCAGCGTTACGGGCCATCAAGAGACCCAGTACTTC. Translating gives CSVTGHQETQYF.

V gene TRBV5-5 combines with J gene TRBJ2-5; TRBD1 aligns across 10 bases. V gave up 1 base and J gave up 0 bases; unmatched junction bases: 6. Germline-derived CDR1 and CDR2 are SGHKS and YYEKEE (reference sequence). The CDR3 loop spans 17 amino acids. CDR3 DNA sequence: TGTGCCAGCAGCTTGCGGACAGGGGGTATCGACCAAGAGACCCAGTACTTC. It translates to CASSLRTGGIDQETQYF.

This clonotype was counted only a few times. The chain recombines TRBV7-2 with TRBJ1-1; D not resolved. CDR3 length equals 14 residues. V was cut by 2 bases and J by 3 bases, with 10 bases left in between. Germline V gene sequence: CDR1 SGHTA, CDR2 FQGNSA. The CDR3 is CASSLLIRDTEAFF. The CDR3 nucleotides read TGTGCCAGCAGCTTATTAATCCGGGACACTGAAGCTTTCTTT.

This clonotype was picked up a small number of times. This chain connects TRBV7-9 to TRBJ2-7; D is uncertain. V dropped 5 bases and J dropped 0 bases, with 14 bases sitting between them. Germline V gene lookup returns CDR1 SEHNR and CDR2 FQNEAQ (reference sequence). This CDR3 spans 15 amino acids. The DNA for the CDR3 is TGTGCCAGCAGCCCCTGGACGAGGCTCTCCTACGAGCAGTACTTC. This sequence encodes CASSPWTRLSYEQYF. The full variable domain, rest sourced from reference TRBV7-9 and TRBJ2-7, is DTGVSQNPRHKITKRGQNVTFRCDPISEHNRLYWYRQTLGQGPEFLTYFQNEAQLEKSRLLSDRFSAERPKGSFSTLEIQRTEQGDSAMYLCASSPWTRLSYEQYFGPGTRLTVT.

This chain uses TRBV12-3 or TRBV12-4 with TRBJ2-1; 16 nucleotides align to TRBD2. This CDR3 region has 16 residues. V dropped 7 bases and J dropped 8; count of bases not matched to a gene: 8. CDR3 in DNA: TGTGCCAGCAATCCTCCAGGGACTAGCGGGAGGGATGAGCAGTTCTTC. It yields the protein CASNPPGTSGRDEQFF.

This clonotype was counted between two and nine times. V and J are TRBV2 and TRBJ2-2, with D perhaps matching TRBD1 or TRBD2 (6 bases each). Germline lookup yields CDR1 SNHLY and CDR2 FYNNEI. V was pared by 7 bases and J by 4 bases, with 13 bases between. CDR3 length: 14 amino acids. The CDR3 loop is CASTSGGSTGELFF. DNA of the CDR3: TGTGCCAGCACATCCGGGGGCAGCACCGGGGAGCTGTTTTTT.

This clonotype was recorded a few times. This sequence joins TRBV4-2 and TRBJ2-3; D may be TRBD1 or TRBD2 (6 bases each). Trimming shortened V by 0 bases and J by 9 bases, and 13 bases separated the two germline ends. Germline V gene lookup returns CDR1 LGHNA and CDR2 YNFKEQ. The CDR3 loop spans 14 amino acids. In DNA, the CDR3 is TGTGCCAGCAGCCAAGATCAGGGGACTCTGACGCAGTATTTT. As protein: CASSQDQGTLTQYF.

The V gene is TRBV9, the J gene TRBJ1-5; D gene unclear. Germline V gene data show CDR1 as SGDLS and CDR2 as YYNGEE. This CDR3 has 14 residues. Trimming cost V 0 bases and J 1 base, with 5 bases left between them. The CDR3 loop reads CASSVEASNQPQHF. The CDR3, as DNA: TGTGCCAGCAGCGTAGAGGCCAGCAATCAGCCCCAGCATTTT.

This clonotype was seen a handful of times. V usage is TRBV7-9 and J usage is TRBJ1-2, with D hard to call. Germline values: CDR1 SEHNR, CDR2 FQNEAQ (reference sequence). With 5 bases removed from V and 4 bases from J, the gap between germline ends came to 23 bases. This CDR3 comprises 17 residues. The CDR3 protein is CASSPRVFRNLSYGYTF. The CDR3 DNA reads as TGTGCCAGCAGCCCACGAGTGTTCAGGAATCTTAGCTATGGCTACACCTTC.

This CDR3 is CASSSRTGWANVLTF. CDR3 DNA sequence: TGTGCCAGCAGCTCACGAACCGGCTGGGCCAACGTCCTGACTTTC. V usage is TRBV7-9 and J usage is TRBJ2-6; no clear D. Trimming stripped 4 bases from V and 5 bases from J, with 12 bases between. CDR3 size: 15 residues. Germline-derived CDR1 and CDR2 are SEHNR and FQNEAQ (reference sequence).

This clonotype was seen a few times. This rearrangement joins TRBV7-8 to TRBJ2-6; D call uncertain. Germline CDR1 and CDR2: SGHVS and FQNEAQ. Deletions cut 7 bases from V and 0 bases from J, with 10 bases between. The CDR3 extends over 15 amino acids. The DNA for the CDR3 is TGTGCCAGCATCCAGAAGGACTCTGGGGCCAACGTCCTGACTTTC. Translating gives CASIQKDSGANVLTF.

The chain carries TRBV12-3 or TRBV12-4 and TRBJ2-2, with D hard to call. Deletions cut 6 bases from V and 9 bases from J, with 14 bases between. The CDR3 is made up of 13 amino acids. CDR3 residues: CASSPRPDRELFF. CDR3 in DNA: TGTGCCAGCAGCCCAAGACCCGATAGGGAGCTGTTTTTT.